The 18 T cell receptor beta chains reported below all come from one sample, sequenced in a study of cytomegalovirus exposure and HLA in healthy donors. The PCR was carried out with 60 Vbeta primers and 13 Jbeta primers. TCRdb's table, derived via immunoSEQ multiplex PCR, lists solely in-frame clones and lacks some. The sample has some 200,000 clones, over 75% seen once. Input material: PBMCs. These receptors were obtained from a woman aged 30 to 39 in good health and CMV-seronegative.

This clone was picked up a small number of times. The chain has TRBV5-1 and TRBJ1-1; possible D gene TRBD1, 5 bases. Trimming shortened V by 1 base and J by 4 bases, and 17 bases separated the two germline ends. Germline assignment: CDR1 SGHRS and CDR2 YFSETQ. The CDR3 has 16 residues. This chain's CDR3 is CASSLPLGREATEAFF. The CDR3 DNA reads as TGCGCCAGCAGCTTGCCGTTGGGCAGGGAGGCCACTGAAGCTTTCTTT. Using reference TRBV5-1 and TRBJ1-1 for the parts outside the CDR3, the full variable domain is KAGVTQTPRYLIKTRGQQVTLSCSPISGHRSVSWYQQTPGQGLQFLFEYFSETQRNKGNFPGRFSGRQFSNSRSEMNVSTLELGDSALYLCASSLPLGREATEAFFGQGTRLTVV.

The V and J genes are TRBV28 and TRBJ1-5, with a tentative D call TRBD1 (5 bases). Germline loops: CDR1 MDHEN, CDR2 SYDVKM. The CDR3 runs 17 residues. V was cut by 3 bases and J by 2 bases, with 17 bases left in between. The chain's CDR3 is CASSLGWQGIGNQPQHF. CDR3 nucleotides: TGTGCCAGCAGTTTGGGGTGGCAGGGAATTGGCAATCAGCCCCAGCATTTT.

In its sample, this clone was seen a few times. The rearrangement joins TRBV5-5 to TRBJ2-2, with 10 bases lining up with TRBD2. Germline V gene lookup returns CDR1 SGHKS and CDR2 YYEKEE (reference sequence). This CDR3 region has 17 residues. The V segment lost 4 bases and the J segment 2 bases; nucleotides outside the gene matches: 8. This CDR3 is CASSLLAGVENTGELFF. DNA for the CDR3: TGTGCCAGCAGCCTTCTAGCGGGAGTGGAAAACACCGGGGAGCTGTTTTTT.

The J gene is TRBJ2-1, the V gene TRBV5-1; D not resolved. From germline, CDR1 is SGHRS and CDR2 YFSETQ. The CDR3 covers 16 residues. Trimming cost V 4 bases and J 0 bases, with 14 bases left between them. CDR3 coding DNA: TGCGCCAGCAGCCTCGGGTTGAGTGGCTCCTACAATGAGCAGTTCTTC. This sequence encodes CASSLGLSGSYNEQFF.

The chain recombines TRBV5-8 with TRBJ2-1; 9 bases agree with TRBD2. The junction had 8 bases not matched to a gene; V was cut back by 0 bases and J by 4 bases. The V gene's germline CDR1 is SGHTS and CDR2 YDEGEE. The CDR3 has 17 amino acids. This CDR3 is CASSLGIAGALYNEQFF. As DNA, the CDR3 is TGTGCCAGCAGCTTGGGGATAGCGGGGGCCCTTTACAATGAGCAGTTCTTC. The full variable domain, its missing parts supplied by reference TRBV5-8 and TRBJ2-1, is EAGVTQSPTHLIKTRGQQATLRCSPISGHTSVYWYQQALGLGLQFLLWYDEGEERNRGNFPPRFSGRQFPNYSSELNVNALELEDSALYLCASSLGIAGALYNEQFFGPGTRLTVL.

There are a few counts of this clone. The chain employs TRBV2 and TRBJ2-3; D perhaps matches TRBD2 (5 bases). This CDR3 is 15 amino acids long. V dropped 5 bases and J dropped 1 base, with 13 bases sitting between them. Per germline, CDR1 SNHLY and CDR2 FYNNEI. This CDR3 is CASSRGLGGTDTQYF. The CDR3 DNA sequence: TGTGCCAGCAGTAGAGGGCTGGGTGGCACAGATACGCAGTATTTT.

The V gene is TRBV27, the J gene TRBJ2-5; D might be TRBD2 (5 bases). The J call may be incorrect, as the DNA end agrees better with TRBJ2-7. Germline V CDR1 and CDR2: MNHEY, SMNVEV (reference sequence). The CDR3 loop spans 14 amino acids. This CDR3 is CASSPRGGSYEQYF. The CDR3 bases are TGTGCCAGCAGTCCCCGTGGCGGGTCCTACGAGCAGTACTTC.

The chain joins TRBV13 to TRBJ1-2; TRBD1 aligns across 10 bases. Germline CDR1 PRHDT, CDR2 FYEKMQ (reference sequence). Trimming took 5 bases from V and 3 from J; bases not matched to a gene: 6. The CDR3 totals 15 residues. The CDR3 nucleotides read TGTGCCAGCAGCAGTCCCGGGACAGGGGACTATGGCTACACCTTC. Its translation is CASSSPGTGDYGYTF.

The gene calls are TRBV27 and TRBJ2-7, with 13 bases aligning to TRBD2. Losses at the gene ends were 3 bases for V and 2 bases for J; bases not matched to a gene: 1. The CDR3 covers 15 residues. Germline V gene data show CDR1 as MNHEY and CDR2 as SMNVEV (reference sequence). This chain's CDR3 is CASSFGLAGAYEQYF. The CDR3 nucleotides are TGTGCCAGCAGTTTCGGACTAGCGGGGGCCTACGAGCAGTACTTC.

V and J are TRBV7-2 and TRBJ1-3; D is undetermined. CDR1 and CDR2 from the germline V gene are SGHTA and FQGNSA. The V end lost 7 bases, the J end lost 7 bases, and 11 bases lay between the germline ends. CDR3 length: 12 amino acids. CDR3 sequence reads: CASKGIANTIYF. The CDR3 nucleotides read TGTGCCAGCAAGGGTATAGCGAACACCATATATTTT.

This clone was recorded a few times. This sequence joins TRBV28 and TRBJ2-4; D unclear. Deletions cut 5 bases from V and 9 bases from J, with 11 bases between. Germline V gene lookup returns CDR1 MDHEN and CDR2 SYDVKM. The CDR3 runs to 12 residues. The CDR3 protein is CASSRSFGIQYF. The CDR3 DNA reads TGTGCCAGCAGTCGGTCCTTCGGCATTCAGTACTTC.

This clone was found a few times. J is TRBJ1-4 and V is TRBV5-4, with 7 bases aligning to TRBD1. This CDR3 is built from 14 residues. V lost 3 bases, J lost 6 bases, and 5 bases stayed unmatched. Germline V CDR1 and CDR2: SGHNT, YYREEE (reference sequence). CDR3 region: CASSYQGVDEKLFF. In nucleotides, the CDR3 is TGTGCCAGCAGCTACCAGGGGGTGGATGAAAAACTGTTTTTT.

The J gene is TRBJ2-2, the V gene TRBV4-1; 8 positions match TRBD2. J gave up 4 bases and V 2 bases, and 6 bases lay outside the gene matches. The CDR3 has 16 residues. Germline V gene sequence: CDR1 MGHRA, CDR2 YSYEKL. The CDR3 sequence: CASSQNSGGPTGELFF. Written as DNA, the CDR3 is TGCGCCAGCAGCCAAAACTCGGGAGGGCCCACCGGGGAGCTGTTTTTT.

This chain uses TRBV27 with TRBJ2-3, with 12 bases lining up with TRBD2. The CDR3 spans 18 residues. With 5 bases clipped from V and 4 bases from J, the junction kept 13 bases outside the gene matches. The germline V gene has CDR1 MNHEY and CDR2 SMNVEV (reference sequence). The CDR3 spells CASSRTSGALKGADTQYF. CDR3 sequence (DNA): TGTGCCAGCAGTCGGACTAGCGGGGCCCTAAAGGGGGCAGATACGCAGTATTTT.

This clone was observed a few times. The chain links TRBV6-4 to TRBJ2-5, with 10 bases matching TRBD2. CDR1 is MRHNA and CDR2 is SNTAGT in the germline V gene. This CDR3 is 15 amino acids long. Germline trimming cut 3 bases from V and 5 bases from J; bases unmatched to any gene: 6. The CDR3 sequence is CASSESGGAAETQYF. DNA of the CDR3: TGTGCCAGCAGTGAGAGCGGGGGGGCCGCGGAGACCCAGTACTTC.

This clone was found a few times. V and J are TRBV13 and TRBJ2-3; possible D gene TRBD1, 5 bases. Trimming stripped 2 bases from V and 0 bases from J, with 12 bases between. The CDR3 has 16 amino acids. CDR1 is PRHDT and CDR2 is FYEKMQ in the germline V gene (reference sequence). CDR3 in DNA: TGTGCCAGCAGCTTATGGGCGGACATGAGCACAGATACGCAGTATTTT. Its protein product is CASSLWADMSTDTQYF.

V and J are TRBV5-6 and TRBJ1-1; TRBD1 matches 8 bases. Germline assignment: CDR1 SGHDT and CDR2 YYEEEE. The V segment lost 1 base and the J segment 6 bases; nucleotides outside the gene matches: 5. CDR3 length: 14 residues. The DNA of the CDR3 is TGTGCCAGCAGCTTGCCAGGGGGCATGGCTGAAGCTTTCTTT. It translates to CASSLPGGMAEAFF.

The chain couples TRBV5-1 to TRBJ2-1; 9 nucleotides agree with TRBD2. CDR1 and CDR2 (germline): SGHRS, YFSETQ. With 3 bases clipped from V and 5 bases from J, the junction kept 21 bases outside the gene matches. This CDR3 is built from 20 residues. The DNA for the CDR3 is TGCGCCAGCAGCTCCCCCCTTAGGAGCGGGGGGCCCTCGGTTAACAATGAGCAGTTCTTC. As protein: CASSSPLRSGGPSVNNEQFF.